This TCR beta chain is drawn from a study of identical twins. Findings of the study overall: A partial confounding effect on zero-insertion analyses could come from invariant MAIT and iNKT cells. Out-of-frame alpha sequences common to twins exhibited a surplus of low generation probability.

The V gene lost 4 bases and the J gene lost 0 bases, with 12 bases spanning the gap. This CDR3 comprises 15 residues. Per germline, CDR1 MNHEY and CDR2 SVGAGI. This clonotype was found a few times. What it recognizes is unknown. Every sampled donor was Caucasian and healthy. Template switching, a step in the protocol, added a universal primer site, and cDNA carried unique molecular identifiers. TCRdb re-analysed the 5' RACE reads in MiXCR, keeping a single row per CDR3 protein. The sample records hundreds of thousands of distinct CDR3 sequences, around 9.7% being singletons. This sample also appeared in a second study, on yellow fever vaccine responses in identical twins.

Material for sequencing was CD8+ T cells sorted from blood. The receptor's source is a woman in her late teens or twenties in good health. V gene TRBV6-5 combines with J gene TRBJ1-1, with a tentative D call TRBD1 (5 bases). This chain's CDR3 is CASSFTTGLNTEAFF. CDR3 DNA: TGTGCCAGCAGTTTTACCACAGGACTGAACACTGAAGCTTTCTTT.